Listed below are T cell receptor beta chains from one sample, sequenced in a study of blood T cell repertoires in COVID-19. Profiled with immunoSEQ multiplex PCR; TCRdb holds only in-frame clones, not every one. The sample lists 100,000 or so clones; approximately 89% were seen once. Sequencing used peripheral blood. These receptors were taken from a young woman with acute or convalescent COVID-19. CDR3s include the opening cysteine and the closing phenylalanine or tryptophan. The order of the fields is clone size, J gene, D gene, V gene, CDR3 protein, CDR3 DNA. The D gene is left open where the match is weak. A row's size may be missing; if present it is once, few, many or a size class.

clone size: NA
J gene: TRBJ2-1
D gene: TRBD2
V gene: TRBV28
CDR3 protein: CASDMGGNNEQFF
CDR3 DNA: TGTGCCAGCGATATGGGGGGGAACAATGAGCAGTTCTTC

clone size: once
J gene: TRBJ1-1
D gene: NA
V gene: TRBV18
CDR3 protein: CASSLSTGTGNTEAFF
CDR3 DNA: TGTGCCAGCTCTCTCAGTACAGGGACGGGGAACACTGAAGCTTTCTTT

clone size: NA
J gene: TRBJ2-5
D gene: TRBD1
V gene: TRBV7-2
CDR3 protein: CASNLPGQIVTQYF
CDR3 DNA: TGTGCCAGCAACTTGCCGGGACAGATCGTGACCCAGTACTTC

clone size: once
J gene: TRBJ2-1
D gene: NA
V gene: TRBV19
CDR3 protein: CASSLPRNEQFF
CDR3 DNA: TGTGCCAGTAGTCTACCTCGCAATGAGCAGTTCTTC

clone size: NA
J gene: TRBJ1-5
D gene: TRBD1
V gene: TRBV15
CDR3 protein: CATSRAGQGSQPQHF
CDR3 DNA: TGTGCCACCAGCAGAGCCGGACAGGGTAGTCAGCCCCAGCATTTT

clone size: once
J gene: TRBJ1-3
D gene: NA
V gene: TRBV7-9
CDR3 protein: CASSLVGGLSSGNTIYF
CDR3 DNA: TGTGCCAGCAGCTTAGTCGGGGGGCTTAGCTCCGGAAACACCATATATTTT

clone size: NA
J gene: TRBJ2-3
D gene: TRBD2
V gene: TRBV9
CDR3 protein: CASSEAGLGPDTQYF
CDR3 DNA: TGTGCCAGCAGCGAAGCGGGGCTGGGGCCAGATACGCAGTATTTT

clone size: NA
J gene: TRBJ2-1
D gene: NA
V gene: TRBV19
CDR3 protein: CASSMSGAPYNEQFF
CDR3 DNA: TGTGCCAGTAGTATGTCAGGGGCCCCCTACAATGAGCAGTTCTTC

clone size: NA
J gene: TRBJ1-1
D gene: NA
V gene: TRBV27
CDR3 protein: CASSFSRASTEAFF
CDR3 DNA: TGTGCCAGCAGTTTTAGTAGAGCTTCCACTGAAGCTTTCTTT

clone size: NA
J gene: TRBJ2-1
D gene: TRBD2
V gene: TRBV7-3
CDR3 protein: CASSPRTSGSYNEQFF
CDR3 DNA: TGTGCCAGCAGCCCCCGGACTAGCGGGTCCTACAATGAGCAGTTCTTC

clone size: NA
J gene: TRBJ2-3
D gene: TRBD1
V gene: TRBV5-1
CDR3 protein: CASSSAGTGGTDTQYF
CDR3 DNA: TGCGCCAGCAGCTCGGCCGGGACAGGGGGCACAGATACGCAGTATTTT

clone size: NA
J gene: TRBJ1-3
D gene: TRBD1
V gene: TRBV10-2
CDR3 protein: CASSELGRRGTGALGGNTIYF
CDR3 DNA: TGCGCCAGCAGTGAGCTAGGGAGAAGGGGGACAGGGGCTCTTGGTGGAAACACCATATATTTT

clone size: NA
J gene: TRBJ1-2
D gene: NA
V gene: TRBV6-6
CDR3 protein: CASSSPSASYTF
CDR3 DNA: TGTGCCAGCAGTTCCCCGTCCGCGAGCTACACCTTC

clone size: NA
J gene: TRBJ2-7
D gene: NA
V gene: TRBV27
CDR3 protein: CASSLRYEQYF
CDR3 DNA: TGTGCCAGCAGCCTCCGCTACGAGCAGTACTTC